This T cell receptor beta chain was identified in a study of regulatory T cells in long-lasting Graves disease (dated by TCRdb to about 2021). With regard to the full study: Persistent Graves' disease meant more than 5 years of antithyroid drug treatment with TSH receptor autoantibodies that stayed positive. Persistent Graves' disease patients were compared with newly diagnosed Graves' disease patients by peripheral blood TCR sequencing and RNA sequencing. The study was registered as a clinical trial and conducted in China. A total of about 35 samples underwent TCR sequencing, from roughly 13 patients with persistent Graves' disease and approximately 20 patients with newly diagnosed Graves' disease. Persistent Graves' disease patients in the clinical cohort had taken antithyroid drugs for roughly ten years on average. The paper as a whole reports these results and caveats: Persistent disease showed preferential use of TRBV28, TRBJ1-2 and TRBJ2-5, whereas newly diagnosed disease favored TRBV20-1 and TRBJ2-1. The small sample size was acknowledged by the authors as a limitation that may reduce accuracy. More public clonotypes were shared among persistent patients (under 3,000) than among newly diagnosed patients (roughly 960). Sequencing and analysis were limited to the TCR beta chain. Compared with newly diagnosed patients, persistent Graves' disease patients had lower TCR Shannon entropy and fewer highly expanded clones, which suggests clonal expansion. Only peripheral blood was studied, because thyroid tissue, the primary lesion, was inaccessible.

Receptor libraries were prepared by multiplex PCR. Sequenced using an Illumina HiSeq 4000. To build TCR beta libraries, CDR3 regions were amplified by Arm-PCR using iRepertoire HTBI primers. PCR products were gel purified before sequencing. On the study's bioinformatics: A total of 60 to 80 TRBV and 14 TRBJ segments were identified across samples and were used for gene usage analysis of CDR3 amino acid clonotypes. COPE and FqMerger were used to merge the filtered high-quality paired reads into contigs. BLAST was used to align contigs to the IMGT TRBV, TRBD and TRBJ reference genes, and CDR3 was defined following IMGT. Any clonotype with a frequency above 0.1% was counted as a highly expanded clone. Repertoire diversity was measured by Shannon entropy, and V-J evenness by the Gini coefficient. Clonotypes shared by more than one individual were considered public. TCRdb handled the public reads itself, with Q25 trimming in fastp and clone calling in MiXCR, and kept productive beta chains. Merged by CDR3 protein, the rows form single entries marked with the most common genes and DNA. The V and J calls follow TCRdb's processing rather than the paper's. Present in this sample are a few hundred thousand distinct CDR3 sequences, about a quarter of which were seen just once. Over 25% of the sample belongs to the ten largest clones.

This clonotype was counted at least ten times. Its target antigen remains unknown. Within one base of it there is no much larger clone, and no base qualities were kept. The CDR3 starts with the cysteine, ends with the phenylalanine, and has 15 residues. Only the CDR3 DNA is retained, 45 bases long and in frame from the first base. Via the germline V gene, CDR1 is MNHNS and CDR2 SASEGT. The V and J ends are trimmed by 0 bases and 0 bases, leaving 6 bases between them. The sample's time point label is to be understood as: persistent/refractory GD, antithyroid drugs over 5 years with positive TRAb. For both TCR sequencing and RNA sequencing, RNA was extracted from PBMCs in TRIzol. The diagnosis of Graves' disease was made according to American Thyroid Association guidelines. The patients came from an endocrinology department in Xi'an, China. From each patient, approximately 9.9 milliliters of peripheral blood was collected into an EDTA anticoagulant tube. Ficoll Paque Plus density gradient separation was used to isolate PBMCs, and no further T cell sorting was performed. RNA quality was checked with an Agilent 2100 Bioanalyzer and agarose gel, and concentration with a NanoDrop 2000.

The receptor's source is a female donor with Graves disease. Here the sequenced sample was peripheral blood mononuclear cells (PBMCs), taken when the disease was refractory, from a patient treated with antithyroid drugs. This chain is built from TRBV6-1 and TRBJ1-5, with the D gene not clear enough to name. The CDR3 protein sequence reads: CASSEAGHSNQPQHF. The nucleotide sequence reads as follows: TGTGCCAGCAGTGAAGCAGGCCATAGCAATCAGCCCCAGCATTTT.